Sequencing of this T cell receptor (beta chain) was carried out in a study of cytotoxic CD8 clonotypes in ibrutinib-treated CLL. At the level of the study: Response material was collected after a median about 11 months of treatment, range 6 to 36.

Study-wide results and limits: Clonality was higher at baseline than in age-matched healthy donors and tracked circulating CD8+ T-cell counts. Treatment saw public clonotypes, which were uncommon, either contract or stay stable.

Only in-frame clones appear in the TCRdb table, and some are missing; sequencing was by immunoSEQ multiplex PCR. The sample yields 20,000 to 25,000 clones, approximately 71% seen once. Concerning this clone itself: Its antigen is unknown.

This CDR3 is built from 13 residues. Trimming took 4 bases from V and 7 from J, leaving 13 bases between them. Looked up from germline, CDR1 is SGHDN and CDR2 is FVKESK. The sequencing here drew on PBMCs, taken after 12 months of ibrutinib treatment. The TCR was taken from a human donor with chronic lymphocytic leukemia. The rearrangement links TRBV14 to TRBJ2-5; D is unclear. CDR3 nucleotides: TGTGCCAGCAGCCCATCCAACGTAGGGACCCAGTACTTC. Its translation is CASSPSNVGTQYF.